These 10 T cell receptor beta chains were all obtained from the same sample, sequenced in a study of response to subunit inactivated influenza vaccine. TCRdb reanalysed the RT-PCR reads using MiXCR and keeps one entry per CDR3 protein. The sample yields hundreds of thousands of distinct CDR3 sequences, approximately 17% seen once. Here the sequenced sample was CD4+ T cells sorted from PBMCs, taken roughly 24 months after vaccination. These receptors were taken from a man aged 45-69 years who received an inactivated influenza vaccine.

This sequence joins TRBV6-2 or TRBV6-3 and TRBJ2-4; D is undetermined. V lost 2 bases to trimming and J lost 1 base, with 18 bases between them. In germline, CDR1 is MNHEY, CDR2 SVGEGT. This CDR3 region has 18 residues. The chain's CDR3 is CASSYPSVGPWAKNIQYF. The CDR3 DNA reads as TGTGCCAGCAGTTACCCGTCGGTCGGGCCCTGGGCCAAAAACATTCAGTACTTC.

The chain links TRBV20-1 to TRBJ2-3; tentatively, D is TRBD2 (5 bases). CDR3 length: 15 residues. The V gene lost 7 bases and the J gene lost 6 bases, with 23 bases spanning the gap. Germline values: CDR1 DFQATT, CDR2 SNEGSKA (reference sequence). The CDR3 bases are TGCAGTGGCCAGGCTCCGGGCTTGACGGGGGATACGCAGTATTTT. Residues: CSGQAPGLTGDTQYF.

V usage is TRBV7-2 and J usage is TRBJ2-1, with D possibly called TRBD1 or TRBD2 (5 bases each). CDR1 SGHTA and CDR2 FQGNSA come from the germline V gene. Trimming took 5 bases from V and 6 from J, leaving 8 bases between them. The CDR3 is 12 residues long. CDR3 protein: CASSPGTNEQFF. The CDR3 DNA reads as TGTGCCAGCAGCCCTGGGACCAATGAGCAGTTCTTC.

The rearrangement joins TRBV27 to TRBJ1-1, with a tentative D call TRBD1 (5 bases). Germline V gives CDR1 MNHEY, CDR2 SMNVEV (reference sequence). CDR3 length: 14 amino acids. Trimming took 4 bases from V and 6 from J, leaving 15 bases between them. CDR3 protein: CASSSGTQGAEAFF. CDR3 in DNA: TGTGCCAGCAGTTCCGGGACCCAGGGCGCTGAAGCTTTCTTT.

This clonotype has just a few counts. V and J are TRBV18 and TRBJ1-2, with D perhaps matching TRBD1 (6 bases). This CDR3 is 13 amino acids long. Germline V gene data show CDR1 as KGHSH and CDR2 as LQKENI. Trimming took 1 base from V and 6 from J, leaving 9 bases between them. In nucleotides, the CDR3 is TGTGCCAGCTCACCACGGGACATCGATGGCTACACCTTC. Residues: CASSPRDIDGYTF.

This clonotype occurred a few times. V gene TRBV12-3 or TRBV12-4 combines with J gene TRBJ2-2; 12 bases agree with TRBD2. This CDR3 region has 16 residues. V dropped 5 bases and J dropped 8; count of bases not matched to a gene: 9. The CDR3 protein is CASSHLAGGPAGELFF. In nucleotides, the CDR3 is TGTGCCAGCAGTCACCTAGCGGGAGGGCCGGCGGGGGAGCTGTTTTTT.

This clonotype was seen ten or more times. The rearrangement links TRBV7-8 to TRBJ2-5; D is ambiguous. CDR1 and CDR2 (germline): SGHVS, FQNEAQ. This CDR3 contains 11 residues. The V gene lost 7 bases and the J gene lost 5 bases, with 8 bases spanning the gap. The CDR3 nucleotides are TGTGCCAGCACCCAAACGGAGACCCAGTACTTC. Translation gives CASTQTETQYF.

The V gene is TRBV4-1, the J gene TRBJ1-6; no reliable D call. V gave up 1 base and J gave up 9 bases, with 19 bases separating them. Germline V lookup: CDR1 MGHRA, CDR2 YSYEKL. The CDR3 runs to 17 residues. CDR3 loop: CASSQGRFGLRISPLHF. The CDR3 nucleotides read TGCGCCAGCAGCCAAGGGCGGTTCGGTCTACGGATTTCACCCCTCCACTTT.

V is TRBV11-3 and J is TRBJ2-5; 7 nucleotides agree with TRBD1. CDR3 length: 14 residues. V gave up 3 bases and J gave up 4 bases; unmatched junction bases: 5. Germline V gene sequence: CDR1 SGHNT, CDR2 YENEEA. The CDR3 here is CASSLTGIGETQYF. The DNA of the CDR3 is TGTGCCAGCAGCTTGACAGGGATAGGAGAGACCCAGTACTTC.

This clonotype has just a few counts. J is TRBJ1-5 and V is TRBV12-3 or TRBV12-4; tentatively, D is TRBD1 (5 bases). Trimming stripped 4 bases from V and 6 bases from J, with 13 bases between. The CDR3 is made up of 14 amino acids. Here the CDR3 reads CASSSKLGGQPQHF. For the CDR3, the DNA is TGTGCCAGCAGTTCTAAATTGGGGGGTCAGCCCCAGCATTTT.